Below, 8 T cell receptor beta chains from the same sample are listed, as sequenced in a study of cytomegalovirus exposure and HLA in healthy donors. With 60 Vbeta and 13 Jbeta primers, the PCR was carried out. Sequenced by immunoSEQ multiplex PCR; TCRdb stores in-frame clones only, minus some. With more than 95,000 clones in the sample, the ten largest clones hold roughly 2.7%. Sequencing used PBMCs. These TCRs come from a man younger than 45 in good health and CMV-seronegative.

The chain uses TRBV28 and TRBJ1-5; D is ambiguous. The CDR3 runs 15 residues. V gave up 6 bases and J gave up 6 bases, with 18 bases separating them. Per germline, CDR1 MDHEN and CDR2 SYDVKM. The CDR3 sequence: CASSPRPSRSQPQHF. Here the CDR3 DNA reads TGTGCCAGCAGCCCAAGACCGTCGCGGAGTCAGCCCCAGCATTTT.

CDR3 coding DNA: TGTGCCAGCAGGGTACAGGGGCTACATTCACCCCTCCACTTT. Translation gives CASRVQGLHSPLHF. The chain combines TRBV7-9 with TRBJ1-6; 7 nucleotides match TRBD1. The CDR3 is 14 residues long. Germline CDR1 reads SEHNR; CDR2 reads FQNEAQ (reference sequence). The V and J ends lost 6 bases and 8 bases, in that order; junction bases with no gene match: 7.

The genes are TRBV7-3 and TRBJ1-1, with 7 bases fitting TRBD1. Germline CDR1 and CDR2: SGHTA and FQGTGA. With 8 bases clipped from V and 1 base from J, the junction kept 4 bases outside the gene matches. This CDR3 is built from 13 residues. As DNA, the CDR3 is TGTGCCAGCGCCTACAGGGGGAACACTGAAGCTTTCTTT. Its protein product is CASAYRGNTEAFF.

The gene calls are TRBV6-6 and TRBJ2-7; D unresolved. CDR1 and CDR2 from the germline V gene are MNHNY and SVGAGI (reference sequence). V was cut by 0 bases and J by 7 bases, with 4 bases left in between. This CDR3 has 11 amino acids. The CDR3 region is CASSYSLEQYF. The CDR3 DNA sequence: TGTGCCAGCAGTTACTCCCTGGAGCAGTACTTC.

The chain couples TRBV5-1 to TRBJ1-2; D is ambiguous. CDR1 SGHRS and CDR2 YFSETQ come from the germline V gene. Trimming took 1 base from V and 3 from J, leaving 16 bases between them. There are 16 residues in the CDR3. The CDR3 is CASSLLGEAGYYGYTF. CDR3 nucleotide sequence: TGCGCCAGCAGCTTGCTTGGGGAAGCGGGGTACTATGGCTACACCTTC.

The chain carries TRBV11-2 and TRBJ1-1, with 9 bases identical to TRBD1. The CDR3 loop spans 14 amino acids. Germline V gives CDR1 SGHAT, CDR2 FQNNGV. The V segment lost 10 bases and the J segment 1 base; nucleotides outside the gene matches: 7. CDR3 nucleotides: TGTGCCACGGAACCGGGACAGGGGAACACTGAAGCTTTCTTT. It translates to CATEPGQGNTEAFF.

CDR3 DNA: TGTGCCAGCAGAGCGGGGCAAATGACTGAAGCTTTCTTT. It is translated as CASRAGQMTEAFF. The chain links TRBV6-4 to TRBJ1-1; tentative D call: TRBD1 (5 bases). Germline lookup yields CDR1 MRHNA and CDR2 SNTAGT. The V and J ends lost 6 bases and 5 bases respectively, with 13 bases between them. The CDR3 totals 13 residues.

This rearrangement joins TRBV5-5 to TRBJ1-2, with D maybe TRBD1 (6 bases). The CDR3 runs to 17 residues. V was clipped by 0 bases and J by 2 bases, with 17 bases between them. Germline V CDR1 and CDR2: SGHKS, YYEKEE (reference sequence). The DNA of the CDR3 is TGTGCCAGCAGCTTGGGGGAGGGGGGGATCCCCAACTATGGCTACACCTTC. Amino acids: CASSLGEGGIPNYGYTF.